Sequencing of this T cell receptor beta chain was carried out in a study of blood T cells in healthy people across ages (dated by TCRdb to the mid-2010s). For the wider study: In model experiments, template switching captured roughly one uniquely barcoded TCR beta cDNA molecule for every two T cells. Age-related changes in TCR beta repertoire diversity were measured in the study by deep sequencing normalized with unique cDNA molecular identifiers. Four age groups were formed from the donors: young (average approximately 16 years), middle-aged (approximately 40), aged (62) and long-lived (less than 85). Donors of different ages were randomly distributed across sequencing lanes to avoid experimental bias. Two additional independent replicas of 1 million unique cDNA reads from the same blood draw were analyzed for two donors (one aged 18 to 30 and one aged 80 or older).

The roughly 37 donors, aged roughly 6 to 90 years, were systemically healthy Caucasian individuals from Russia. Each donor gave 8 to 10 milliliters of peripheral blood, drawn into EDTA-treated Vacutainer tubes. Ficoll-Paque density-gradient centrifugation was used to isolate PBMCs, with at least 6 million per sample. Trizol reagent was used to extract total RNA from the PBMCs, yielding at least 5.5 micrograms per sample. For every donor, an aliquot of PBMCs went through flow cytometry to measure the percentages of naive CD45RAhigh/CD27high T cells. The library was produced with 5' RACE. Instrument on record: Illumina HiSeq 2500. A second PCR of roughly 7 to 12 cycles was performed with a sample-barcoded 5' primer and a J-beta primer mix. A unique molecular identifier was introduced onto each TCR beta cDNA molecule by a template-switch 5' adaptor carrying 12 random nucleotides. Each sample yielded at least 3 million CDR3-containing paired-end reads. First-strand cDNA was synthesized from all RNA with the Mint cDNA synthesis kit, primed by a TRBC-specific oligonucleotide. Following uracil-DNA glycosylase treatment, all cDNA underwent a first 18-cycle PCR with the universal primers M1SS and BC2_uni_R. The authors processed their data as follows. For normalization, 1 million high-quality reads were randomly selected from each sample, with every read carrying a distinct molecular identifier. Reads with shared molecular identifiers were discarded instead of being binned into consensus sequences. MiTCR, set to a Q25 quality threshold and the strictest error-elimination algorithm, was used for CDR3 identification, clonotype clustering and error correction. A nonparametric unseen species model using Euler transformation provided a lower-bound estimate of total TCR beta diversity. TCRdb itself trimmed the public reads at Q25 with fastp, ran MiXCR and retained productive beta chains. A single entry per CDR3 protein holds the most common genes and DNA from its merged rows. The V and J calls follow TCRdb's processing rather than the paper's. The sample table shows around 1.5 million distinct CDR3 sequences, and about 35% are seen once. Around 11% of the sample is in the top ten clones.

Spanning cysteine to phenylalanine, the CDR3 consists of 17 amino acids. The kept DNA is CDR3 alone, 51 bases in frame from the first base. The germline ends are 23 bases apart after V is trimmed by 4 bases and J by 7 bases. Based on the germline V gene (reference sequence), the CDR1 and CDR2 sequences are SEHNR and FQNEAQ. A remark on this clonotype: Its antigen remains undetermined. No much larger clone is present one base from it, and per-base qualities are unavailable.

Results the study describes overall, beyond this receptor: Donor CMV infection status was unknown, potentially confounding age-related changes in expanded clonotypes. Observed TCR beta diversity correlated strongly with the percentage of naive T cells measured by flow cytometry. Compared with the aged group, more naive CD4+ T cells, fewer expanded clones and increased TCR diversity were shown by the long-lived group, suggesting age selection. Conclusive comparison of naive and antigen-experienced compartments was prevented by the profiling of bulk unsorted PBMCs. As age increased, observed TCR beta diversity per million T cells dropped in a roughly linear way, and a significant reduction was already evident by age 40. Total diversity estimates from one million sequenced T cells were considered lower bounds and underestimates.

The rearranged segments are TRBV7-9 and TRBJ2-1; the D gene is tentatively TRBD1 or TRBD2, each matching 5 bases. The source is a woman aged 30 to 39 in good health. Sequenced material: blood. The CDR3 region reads CASSSTTTAGTGNEQFF. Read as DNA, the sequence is TGTGCCAGCAGCTCAACCACCACGGCCGGGACGGGAAATGAGCAGTTCTTC. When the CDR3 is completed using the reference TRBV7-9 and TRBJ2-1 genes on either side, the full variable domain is DTGVSQNPRHKITKRGQNVTFRCDPISEHNRLYWYRQTLGQGPEFLTYFQNEAQLEKSRLLSDRFSAERPKGSFSTLEIQRTEQGDSAMYLCASSSTTTAGTGNEQFFGPGTRLTVL.